The rows below give T cell receptor beta chains drawn from one sample of a study of neoadjuvant nivolumab and ipilimumab in lung cancer. Repertoires were generated with immunoSEQ multiplex PCR, while TCRdb's copy carries only in-frame clones and drops some. Of about 3,800 clones in the sample, almost 90% were seen once. Sequences were derived from adjacent normal lung tissue, sampled after neoadjuvant nivolumab, alone or with ipilimumab, at or shortly before surgery. All receptors come from an adult with non-small cell lung cancer. CDR3s include the opening cysteine and the closing phenylalanine or tryptophan. The D gene is left open where the match is weak. The size field is filled for only some rows; it gives once, few, many or a size class.

v_call,clone_size,j_call,d_call,cdr3_aa,cdr3_nt
TRBV19,few,TRBJ1-1,-,CASSIPALGGNTEAFF,TGTGCCAGTAGTATCCCGGCCCTAGGGGGGAACACTGAAGCTTTCTTT
TRBV6-1,once,TRBJ2-2,-,CATTRNQNTGELFF,TGTGCCACCACCAGGAATCAGAACACCGGGGAGCTGTTTTTT
TRBV29-1,-,TRBJ1-1,TRBD1,CSVPSTGGVLRAFF,TGCAGCGTCCCTTCCACAGGGGGCGTTCTGAGAGCTTTCTTT
TRBV4-1,few,TRBJ2-7,TRBD2,CASSQAQLAGGYEQYF,TGCGCCAGCAGCCAAGCTCAACTAGCGGGAGGGTACGAGCAGTACTTC
TRBV5-1,-,TRBJ2-3,-,CASSFGLSKSTDTQYF,TGCGCCAGCAGCTTTGGTCTCAGTAAAAGCACAGATACGCAGTATTTT
TRBV9,-,TRBJ2-1,-,CASSPTDRGDEQFF,TGTGCCAGCTCCCCGACTGATCGTGGAGATGAGCAGTTCTTC
TRBV4-1,-,TRBJ2-1,TRBD2,CASSPGWTSGLYNEQFF,TGCGCCAGCAGCCCCGGCTGGACTAGCGGTCTGTACAATGAGCAGTTCTTC
TRBV4-1,-,TRBJ1-2,-,CASSQEQGLYGYTF,TGCGCCAGCAGCCAAGAACAGGGTTTGTATGGCTACACCTTC
TRBV10-3,-,TRBJ1-5,-,CATDDGGGNQPQHF,TGTGCCACCGATGACGGTGGCGGCAATCAGCCCCAGCATTTT
TRBV25-1,-,TRBJ1-5,TRBD1,CASSGPSGGSQPQHF,TGTGCCAGCAGCGGTCCATCAGGGGGCAGTCAGCCCCAGCATTTT
TRBV5-1,-,TRBJ2-7,-,CASSTTSNEQYF,TGCGCCAGCAGCACCACATCCAACGAGCAGTACTTC
TRBV6-6,once,TRBJ2-7,TRBD1,CASSHATGAPDSEQYF,TGTGCCAGCAGCCACGCGACAGGGGCTCCGGATAGCGAGCAGTACTTC
TRBV11-2,-,TRBJ2-2,-,CASSLWDNGELFF,TGTGCCAGCAGCTTGTGGGATAATGGGGAGCTGTTTTTT
TRBV19,-,TRBJ1-5,TRBD1,CASSIRSLTGYSNQPQHF,TGTGCCAGTAGTATTAGAAGCCTGACAGGGTATAGCAATCAGCCCCAGCATTTT
TRBV5-1,-,TRBJ1-1,-,CASSRQPNTEAFF,TGCGCCAGCAGCCGACAGCCGAACACTGAAGCTTTCTTT
TRBV6-5,-,TRBJ2-1,-,CASSYSLGTEQFF,TGTGCCAGCAGTTACTCCTTGGGGACAGAGCAGTTCTTC
TRBV6-6,once,TRBJ2-1,TRBD2,CASGSGRAKTNEQFF,TGTGCCAGCGGTAGCGGGAGGGCCAAGACCAATGAGCAGTTCTTC
TRBV7-9,-,TRBJ2-3,TRBD1,CASSLHQGATDTQYF,TGTGCCAGCAGTTTACATCAGGGGGCAACAGATACGCAGTATTTT
TRBV4-1,-,TRBJ2-1,TRBD2,CASSQDRAGGPNNEQFF,TGCGCCAGCAGCCAAGATCGGGCGGGAGGGCCGAACAATGAGCAGTTCTTC
TRBV7-2,-,TRBJ1-5,-,CASSLQGNQPQHF,TGTGCCAGCAGCCTACAGGGTAATCAGCCCCAGCATTTT
TRBV13,-,TRBJ1-1,-,CASSLEGTEAFF,TGTGCCAGCAGCTTAGAGGGCACTGAAGCTTTCTTT
TRBV19,-,TRBJ2-1,TRBD2,CASSSLAGGANEQFF,TGTGCCAGTAGTTCCCTAGCGGGGGGAGCCAATGAGCAGTTCTTC
TRBV5-5,-,TRBJ1-5,TRBD1,CASSWTGDQPQHF,TGTGCCAGCAGTTGGACAGGGGATCAGCCCCAGCATTTT
TRBV27,-,TRBJ2-7,TRBD2,CASSRTSGTSYEQYF,TGTGCCAGCAGTCGAACTAGCGGGACCTCCTACGAGCAGTACTTC